This is a list of T cell receptor beta chains from one sample in a study of PD-1 blockade in classical Hodgkin lymphoma. Repertoires were generated with immunoSEQ multiplex PCR, while TCRdb's copy carries only in-frame clones and drops some. The profile covers about 21,000 clones, with 65% to 85% appearing a single time and 22% taken by the ten largest. This material consisted of peripheral blood mononuclear cells (PBMCs), taken before the fourth cycle of nivolumab. Every receptor here comes from a human donor with classical Hodgkin lymphoma. CDR3s include the opening cysteine and the closing phenylalanine or tryptophan. D genes are given only for firm matches. Some rows have no size entry. The others give once, few or many, or a class for an expanded clone.

clone size: .
J gene: TRBJ2-1
D gene: TRBD2
V gene: TRBV19
CDR3 protein: CASSISGSGYNEQFF
CDR3 DNA: TGTGCCAGTAGTATAAGCGGGAGCGGGTACAATGAGCAGTTCTTC

clone size: few
J gene: TRBJ2-7
D gene: .
V gene: TRBV6-1
CDR3 protein: CAGGASYEQYF
CDR3 DNA: TGTGCCGGGGGGGCTTCCTACGAGCAGTACTTC

clone size: .
J gene: TRBJ2-5
D gene: .
V gene: TRBV5-1
CDR3 protein: CASSLAPGYGGQETQYF
CDR3 DNA: TGCGCCAGCAGCTTGGCCCCAGGGTACGGGGGACAAGAGACCCAGTACTTC

clone size: .
J gene: TRBJ2-3
D gene: .
V gene: TRBV28
CDR3 protein: CASSPPGPTDTQYF
CDR3 DNA: TGTGCCAGCAGCCCCCCAGGGCCAACAGATACGCAGTATTTT

clone size: .
J gene: TRBJ2-7
D gene: TRBD2
V gene: TRBV5-1
CDR3 protein: CASSPTSGLSYEQYF
CDR3 DNA: TGCGCCAGCAGCCCGACTAGCGGGTTATCCTACGAGCAGTACTTC

clone size: .
J gene: TRBJ2-5
D gene: .
V gene: TRBV5-4
CDR3 protein: CASSLGSGQETQYF
CDR3 DNA: TGTGCCAGCAGCTTGGGGTCAGGGCAAGAGACCCAGTACTTC

clone size: .
J gene: TRBJ2-6
D gene: .
V gene: TRBV7-9
CDR3 protein: CASSLARGVSGANVLTF
CDR3 DNA: TGTGCCAGCAGCTTAGCCAGGGGAGTTTCTGGGGCCAACGTCCTGACTTTC

clone size: .
J gene: TRBJ1-6
D gene: .
V gene: TRBV30
CDR3 protein: CAWRGGSGPRNYNSPLHF
CDR3 DNA: TGTGCCTGGAGGGGAGGCAGCGGGCCCCGAAACTATAATTCACCCCTCCACTTT

clone size: .
J gene: TRBJ1-3
D gene: .
V gene: TRBV4-1
CDR3 protein: CASSQDLRSSGNTIYF
CDR3 DNA: TGCGCCAGCAGCCAAGATTTAAGGTCCTCTGGAAACACCATATATTTT

clone size: .
J gene: TRBJ2-7
D gene: .
V gene: TRBV10-1
CDR3 protein: CASSESGAGSPYEQYF
CDR3 DNA: TGCGCCAGCAGTGAGTCGGGGGCCGGGAGCCCCTACGAGCAGTACTTC

clone size: .
J gene: TRBJ1-4
D gene: .
V gene: TRBV6-5
CDR3 protein: CASSYDTTNEKLFF
CDR3 DNA: TGTGCCAGCAGTTATGATACAACTAATGAAAAACTGTTTTTT

clone size: .
J gene: TRBJ1-5
D gene: TRBD1
V gene: TRBV2
CDR3 protein: CASRALTGAGNQPQHF
CDR3 DNA: TGTGCCAGCAGGGCCTTGACAGGGGCTGGCAATCAGCCCCAGCATTTT

clone size: .
J gene: TRBJ2-7
D gene: TRBD2
V gene: TRBV4-1
CDR3 protein: CASSQEGGRIKQYF
CDR3 DNA: TGCGCCAGCAGCCAAGAGGGCGGGAGGATCAAGCAGTACTTC

clone size: .
J gene: TRBJ2-3
D gene: .
V gene: TRBV5-6
CDR3 protein: CASSSPGLYRDTQYF
CDR3 DNA: TGTGCCAGCAGCTCGCCGGGACTTTACCGGGATACGCAGTATTTT

clone size: .
J gene: TRBJ2-6
D gene: .
V gene: TRBV6-4
CDR3 protein: CASSDGGSGANVLTF
CDR3 DNA: TGTGCCAGCAGTGACGGGGGCTCTGGGGCCAACGTCCTGACTTTC

clone size: .
J gene: TRBJ2-1
D gene: .
V gene: TRBV10-3
CDR3 protein: CAISESIGGAPYNEQFF
CDR3 DNA: TGTGCCATCAGTGAGTCGATCGGCGGGGCCCCCTACAATGAGCAGTTCTTC

clone size: .
J gene: TRBJ2-5
D gene: .
V gene: TRBV2
CDR3 protein: CASTRALQETQYF
CDR3 DNA: TGTGCCAGCACCAGGGCCCTCCAAGAGACCCAGTACTTC

clone size: once
J gene: TRBJ1-4
D gene: .
V gene: TRBV11-2
CDR3 protein: CASSSGRITNEKLFF
CDR3 DNA: TGTGCCAGCAGCTCCGGACGTATAACTAATGAAAAACTGTTTTTT

clone size: .
J gene: TRBJ2-2
D gene: .
V gene: TRBV19
CDR3 protein: CASSIGQTTGELFF
CDR3 DNA: TGTGCCAGTAGTATCGGACAGACCACCGGGGAGCTGTTTTTT

clone size: .
J gene: TRBJ1-4
D gene: TRBD1
V gene: TRBV2
CDR3 protein: CASSEYGTITGASNEKLFF
CDR3 DNA: TGTGCCAGCAGTGAATATGGGACCATAACAGGGGCGTCTAATGAAAAACTGTTTTTT

clone size: .
J gene: TRBJ2-1
D gene: TRBD2
V gene: TRBV5-6
CDR3 protein: CASNGPGLVYYNEQFF
CDR3 DNA: TGTGCCAGCAACGGTCCGGGACTAGTTTACTACAATGAGCAGTTCTTC

clone size: .
J gene: TRBJ2-1
D gene: .
V gene: TRBV5-1
CDR3 protein: CASSSPAGVGNEQFF
CDR3 DNA: TGCGCCAGCAGCTCCCCCGCAGGGGTGGGCAATGAGCAGTTCTTC